The 3 T cell receptor beta chains below were found in one sample sequenced in a study of T cell repertoires in cytomegalovirus infection. MiXCR, applied by TCRdb to the reads, yields one record per CDR3 protein. The repertoire consists of 200,000 to 300,000 distinct CDR3 sequences, with roughly 9% occurring once and the leading ten covering about 16%. Sample: PBMCs. Receptors were obtained from a human donor in good health (CMV status not recorded). Some clones in this sample may be carry-over from other donors' samples.

In its sample, this clonotype was seen many times. The J gene is TRBJ1-5, the V gene TRBV7-9, with a weak D call TRBD1 (6 bases). CDR3 length: 15 amino acids. V lost 0 bases and J lost 3, with 9 bases in between. From germline, CDR1 is SEHNR and CDR2 FQNEAQ (reference sequence). The CDR3 loop reads CASSLASGANQPQHF. CDR3 DNA sequence: TGTGCCAGCAGCTTAGCGTCGGGGGCCAATCAGCCCCAGCATTTT.

This clonotype was observed many times. The rearrangement joins TRBV29-1 to TRBJ1-3; D uncertain. Trimming left V 6 bases short and J 1 base short, with 13 bases between. The CDR3 has 14 residues. The germline V gene encodes CDR1 SQVTM and CDR2 ANQGSEA. The DNA for the CDR3 is TGCAGCGTCGAGACCGGAATATCTGGAAACACCATATATTTT. Translated: CSVETGISGNTIYF.

This clonotype has a count of ten or more. The CDR3 reads CASSSGGASGANVLTF. CDR3 nucleotides: TGTGCCAGCAGCTCAGGGGGCGCCTCTGGGGCCAACGTCCTGACTTTC. The chain uses TRBV7-3 and TRBJ2-6; TRBD1 matches 8 bases. The ends lost 4 bases at V and 0 bases at J; junction bases unmatched: 2. The germline CDR1 and CDR2 sequences are SGHTA and FQGTGA. CDR3 size: 16 residues.